This T cell receptor (beta chain) was captured by sequencing in a study of blood T cell repertoires in COVID-19. The CDR3 has 14 amino acids. Germline values: CDR1 MNHEY, CDR2 SVGEGT. Trimming left V 3 bases short and J 6 bases short, with 12 bases between. Data came from immunoSEQ multiplex PCR; TCRdb stores just in-frame clones and leaves some out. The sample lists fewer than 350,000 clones; 88% were seen once. This clonotype originated in a woman aged 25 to 39 with COVID-19, enrolled during active disease. V is TRBV6-2 or TRBV6-3 and J is TRBJ1-5, with a weak D call TRBD1 (5 bases). Sequences were obtained from peripheral blood. DNA of the CDR3: TGTGCCAGCAGTTATCCGGGGGGTGGTCAGCCCCAGCATTTT. It codes for CASSYPGGGQPQHF.